This TCR beta chain was observed in a study of OX40 agonist ivuxolimab in advanced cancers. For the wider study: Ivuxolimab was a fully human IgG2 agonistic monoclonal antibody targeting the costimulatory receptor OX40 (CD134). Intravenous ivuxolimab was administered to patients every 2 weeks at six dose levels: 0.01, 0.1, 0.3, 1.5, 3 and 10 mg/kg. Among the roughly 50 dose-escalation patients, approximately 20 had hepatocellular carcinoma, around 15 melanoma, 9 renal cell carcinoma and 9 head and neck cancer. A male proportion of under 85% and a mean age of roughly 58 years, ranging from about 23 to 79, were recorded for the dose-escalation cohort. Prior anti-PD-1, anti-PD-L1 or anti-CTLA-4 therapy was permitted, and approximately 41% of dose-escalation patients had received checkpoint inhibitors. Three dose-escalation patients achieved partial responses, one with hepatocellular carcinoma and two with cutaneous melanoma. The point of sequencing TCRbeta in the periphery was to test whether ivuxolimab changed TCR sequence diversity and drove clonal T-cell expansion. The paper reports the monotherapy dose-escalation portion (N of about 50 patients) of the phase I ivuxolimab trial.

Patients with a history of autoimmune disease or receiving systemic immunosuppression were excluded from the trial. Peripheral blood for TCR sequencing was collected from all dose cohorts at baseline, on cycle 4 day 1, and on cycle 7 day 1. Samples came from an open-label, multicenter, first-in-human phase I dose-escalation trial of ivuxolimab. Adults with locally advanced or metastatic melanoma, renal cell, hepatocellular, or head and neck squamous cell carcinoma were enrolled in the trial. Before TCR sequencing, CD4+ T cells and CD8+ T cells were sorted from peripheral blood as separate populations. The CDR3 spans 12 residues, from the cysteine through the phenylalanine. Only the CDR3 region is kept as DNA, spanning 36 bases read in frame from base 1. A distance of 2 bases separates the germline ends of V and J, which lose 5 bases and 1 base respectively. CDR1 and CDR2 (MDHEN, SYDVKM) derive from the germline V gene.

Genomic DNA was extracted from sorted cells for sequencing of the TCRbeta CDR3 region. TCRbeta CDR3 regions were sequenced using the immunoSEQ Assay. What TCRdb holds here is the immuneACCESS table cut down to in-frame rearrangements. Part of the clones is not present; checked against another copy, under half of the missing clones reflect an unresolved V gene, and the others are unexplained. The sample data list around 72,000 clones, and around 89% of these were observed just once. The ten largest clones take up approximately 0.94% of the sample. The full study reports these points: At doses of 0.1 to 3.0 mg/kg, clonal expansion of both CD4+ and CD8+ T cells in blood was seen between baseline and week 6. The antigen specificity of the clonally expanded peripheral T cells was not determined. In the 0.1-3.0 mg/kg groups, partial responders had among the lowest normalized peripheral clonal expansion, particularly in CD8+ T cells. Low levels of normalized T-cell clonal expansion were also seen in some patients who did not respond. After ivuxolimab, expanded clones were on average more numerous among CD8+ T cells than among CD4+ T cells.

For this clone: Its antigen is currently not known. Nothing much larger sits one base from this clone, and base qualities are not available.

The sequence came from an adult with an advanced solid tumor such as melanoma, head and neck, liver or kidney cancer. The sequences come from CD4+ or CD8+ T cells sorted from blood, collected in a trial of the OX40 agonist ivuxolimab. The sequence is built from TRBV28 and TRBJ2-2; the D gene cannot be named for sure. In nucleotide form, the sequence is TGTGCCAGCAGTCGGAACACCGGGGAGCTGTTTTTT. Its translation reads: CASSRNTGELFF. The full variable domain, completed from the reference TRBV28 and TRBJ2-2 proteins outside the CDR3, reads DVKVTQSSRYLVKRTGEKVFLECVQDMDHENMFWYRQDPGLGLRLIYFSYDVKMKEKGDIPEGYSVSREKKERFSLILESASTNQTSMYLCASSRNTGELFFGEGSRLTVL.